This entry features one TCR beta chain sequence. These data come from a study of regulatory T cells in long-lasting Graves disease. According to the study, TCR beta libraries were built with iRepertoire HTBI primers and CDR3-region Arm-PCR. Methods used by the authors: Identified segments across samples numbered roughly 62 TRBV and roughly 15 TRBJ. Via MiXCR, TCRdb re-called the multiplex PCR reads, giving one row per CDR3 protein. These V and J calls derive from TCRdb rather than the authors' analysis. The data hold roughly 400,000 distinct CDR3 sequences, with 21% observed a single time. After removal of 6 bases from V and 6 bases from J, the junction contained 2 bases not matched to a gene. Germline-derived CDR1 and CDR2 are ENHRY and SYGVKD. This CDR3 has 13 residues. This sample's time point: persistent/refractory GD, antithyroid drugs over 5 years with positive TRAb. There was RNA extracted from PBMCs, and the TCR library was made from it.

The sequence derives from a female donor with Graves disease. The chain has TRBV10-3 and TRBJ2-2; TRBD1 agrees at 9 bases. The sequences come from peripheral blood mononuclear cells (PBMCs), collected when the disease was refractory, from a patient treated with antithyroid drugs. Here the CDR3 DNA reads TGTGCCATCAGGACAGGGGGAGCCGGGGAGCTGTTTTTT. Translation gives CAIRTGGAGELFF.